This TCR beta chain was recorded in a study of shared clonotypes between healthy human individuals. Overall study: Three plates each covered CD4 naive and memory; CD8 naive two, CD8 memory one.

CDR1 and CDR2 from the germline V gene are LNHDA and SQIVND (reference sequence). The V end was cut by 7 bases, the J end by 7 bases, with 14 bases between. The CDR3 contains 13 residues. The table came from immunoSEQ multiplex PCR; TCRdb's copy has only in-frame clones and leaves some out. Of 2 million to 2.5 million clones listed, approximately 95% are singletons. Material for sequencing was naive CD4+ T cells sorted from blood. The sample's subset: CD45RA+ positively selected. This sequence originates from a man between 18 and 29 years old in good health. The V gene is TRBV19, the J gene TRBJ1-5; no clear D. CDR3 nucleotide sequence: TGTGCCAGTACCACGGCCTCACGGCAGCCCCAGCATTTT. As protein: CASTTASRQPQHF.